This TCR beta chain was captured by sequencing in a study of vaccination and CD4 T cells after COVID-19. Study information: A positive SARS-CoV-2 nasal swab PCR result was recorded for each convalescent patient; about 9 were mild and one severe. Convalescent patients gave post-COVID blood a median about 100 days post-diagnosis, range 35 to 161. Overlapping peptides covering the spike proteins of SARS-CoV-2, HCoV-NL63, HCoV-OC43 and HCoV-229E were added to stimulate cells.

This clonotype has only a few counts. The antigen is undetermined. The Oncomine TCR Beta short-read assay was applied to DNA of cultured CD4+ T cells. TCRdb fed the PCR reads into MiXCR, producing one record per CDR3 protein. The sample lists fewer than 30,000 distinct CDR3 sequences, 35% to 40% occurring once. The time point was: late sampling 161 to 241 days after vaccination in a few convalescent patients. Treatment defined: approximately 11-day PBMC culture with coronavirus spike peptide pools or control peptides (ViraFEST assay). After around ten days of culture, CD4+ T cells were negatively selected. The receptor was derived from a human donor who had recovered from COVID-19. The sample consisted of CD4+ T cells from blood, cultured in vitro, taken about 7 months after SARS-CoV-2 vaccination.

CDR3 sequence: CASSLPPTSSGRGETQYF. For the CDR3, the DNA is TGTGCCAGCAGTCTACCGCCCACCTCTAGCGGGAGGGGGGAGACCCAGTACTTC. The rearrangement links TRBV6-1 to TRBJ2-5; TRBD2 matches at 12 bases. The junction had 15 bases not matched to a gene; V was cut back by 5 bases and J by 5 bases. CDR1 MNHNS and CDR2 SASEGT come from the germline V gene. CDR3 length: 18 amino acids.